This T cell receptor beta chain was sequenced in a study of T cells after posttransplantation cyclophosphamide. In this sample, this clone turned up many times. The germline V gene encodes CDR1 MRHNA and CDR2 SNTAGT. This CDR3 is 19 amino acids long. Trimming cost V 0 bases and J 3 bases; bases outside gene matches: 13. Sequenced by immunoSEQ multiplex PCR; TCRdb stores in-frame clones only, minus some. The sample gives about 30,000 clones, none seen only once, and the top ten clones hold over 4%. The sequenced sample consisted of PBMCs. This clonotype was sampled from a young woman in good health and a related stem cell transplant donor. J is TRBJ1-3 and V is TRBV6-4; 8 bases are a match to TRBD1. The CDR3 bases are TGTGCCAGCAGTGACTCGAGCGGACAGGGCAAAAGTTATGGAAACACCATATATTTT. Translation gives CASSDSSGQGKSYGNTIYF.